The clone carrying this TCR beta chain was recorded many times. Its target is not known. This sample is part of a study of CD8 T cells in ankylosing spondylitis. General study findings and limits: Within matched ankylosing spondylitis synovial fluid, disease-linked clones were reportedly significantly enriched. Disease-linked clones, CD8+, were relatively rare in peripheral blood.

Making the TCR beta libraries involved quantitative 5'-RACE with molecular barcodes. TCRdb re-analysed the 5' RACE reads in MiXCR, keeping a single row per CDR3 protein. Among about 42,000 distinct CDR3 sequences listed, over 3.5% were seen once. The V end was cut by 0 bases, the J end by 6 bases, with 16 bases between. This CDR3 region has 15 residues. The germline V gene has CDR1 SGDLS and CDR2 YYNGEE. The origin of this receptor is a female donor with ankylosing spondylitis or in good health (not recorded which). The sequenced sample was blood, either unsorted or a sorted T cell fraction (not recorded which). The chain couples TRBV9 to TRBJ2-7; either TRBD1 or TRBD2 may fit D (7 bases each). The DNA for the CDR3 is TGTGCCAGCAGCGTAGGGGAGGGGGCGCGGGGCGAGCAGTACTTC. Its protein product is CASSVGEGARGEQYF.